This T cell receptor beta chain was identified in a study of OX40 agonist ivuxolimab in advanced cancers. Findings and limits, study-wide: No determination was made of the antigen specificity of the expanded peripheral T cells. There were also nonresponders showing low normalized T-cell clonal expansion.

A remark on this clone: Antigen: not known.

Generated by immunoSEQ multiplex PCR, the TCRdb table keeps only in-frame clones and is missing some. The sample carries about 77,000 clones, 85% to 95% recorded once. The CDR3 consists of 13 residues. CDR1 and CDR2 from the germline V gene are SGHVS and FNYEAQ. Trimming left V 5 bases short and J 6 bases short, with 10 bases between. The sequencing used CD4+ or CD8+ T cells sorted from blood, collected in a trial of the OX40 agonist ivuxolimab. The chain joins TRBV7-6 to TRBJ2-2; D might be TRBD1 or TRBD2, each matching 6 bases. The sequence derives from an adult with an advanced solid tumor such as melanoma, head and neck, liver or kidney cancer. The DNA of the CDR3 is TGTGCCAGCAGCCCAAGGGGGGCCGGGGAGCTGTTTTTT. Translating it yields CASSPRGAGELFF. Full variable domain (outside the CDR3, taken from reference TRBV7-6 and TRBJ2-2): GAGVSQSPRYKVTKRGQDVALRCDPISGHVSLYWYRQALGQGPEFLTYFNYEAQQDKSGLPNDRFSAERPEGSISTLTIQRTEQRDSAMYRCASSPRGAGELFFGEGSRLTVL.